The sample holds a few counts of the clone carrying this T cell receptor (beta chain). The data were obtained in a study of blood T cell repertoires in COVID-19. Study-level background: The origin of the acute and convalescent COVID-19 samples was the United States, Italy and Spain. PBMCs, B-cell-depleted T cells, or T cells were the source of the cDNA or gDNA that made up the material.

In the source study's methods: The authors estimated nucleated cell counts from reference gene primer amplification. Only in-frame clones appear in the TCRdb table, and some are missing; sequencing was by immunoSEQ multiplex PCR. Clonal size and the V and J genes are those of that table, whereas D and trimming came from the DNA. The sample includes under 100,000 clones, about 85% of them seen just once. CDR1 and CDR2 from the germline V gene are SGDLS and YYNGEE. The CDR3 sequence is 15 residues long. The trim removed 4 bases at V and 5 bases at J, leaving 6 bases unmatched. The source of this sequence is a woman aged 70-85 years with acute or convalescent COVID-19. Specimen: peripheral blood. The chain employs TRBV9 and TRBJ2-1; 10 nucleotides match TRBD1. Here the CDR3 reads CASSTRTGGNNEQFF. CDR3 coding DNA: TGTGCCAGCAGCACCCGGACAGGGGGGAACAATGAGCAGTTCTTC. The full variable domain, with the rest looked up from reference TRBV9 and TRBJ2-1, is DSGVTQTPKHLITATGQRVTLRCSPRSGDLSVYWYQQSLDQGLQFLIQYYNGEERAKGNILERFSAQQFPDLHSELNLSSLELGDSALYFCASSTRTGGNNEQFFGPGTRLTVL.